What follows are 20 T cell receptor beta chains derived from one specimen sequenced in a study of shared clonotypes between healthy human individuals. Assay used: immunoSEQ multiplex PCR; TCRdb lists only in-frame clones, some missing. This sample has just over 2,000,000 clones, with about 95% found just once. Terminally differentiated effector memory CD45RA+ cells were excluded by CCR7 positive selection of CD45RO-negative cells. Sample: naive CD8+ T cells sorted from blood. These receptors all stem from a man aged 18 to 35 in good health.

The chain combines TRBV4-3 with TRBJ2-7; the match to TRBD2 covers 8 bases. The CDR3 has 15 residues. V lost 0 bases to trimming and J lost 4 bases; unmatched junction nucleotides: 5. The germline V gene encodes CDR1 LGHNA and CDR2 YSLEER. The DNA of the CDR3 is TGCGCCAGCAGCCAAGAGTTTAGCGGGACGTACGAGCAGTACTTC. It codes for CASSQEFSGTYEQYF.

This chain joins TRBV6-5 and TRBJ2-7; D not resolved. This CDR3 has 14 amino acids. The germline V gene encodes CDR1 MNHEY and CDR2 SVGAGI. The V end was cut by 0 bases, the J end by 1 base, with 7 bases between. CDR3 nucleotide sequence: TGTGCCAGCAGTTACTCGACCGCTTCCTACGAGCAGTACTTC. Translating it yields CASSYSTASYEQYF.

The V call is TRBV6-1, the J call TRBJ2-2; D unresolved. Per germline, CDR1 MNHNS and CDR2 SASEGT. The CDR3 has 15 amino acids. V lost 6 bases and J lost 0, with 11 bases in between. CDR3 protein: CASRYPLTNTGELFF. The DNA for the CDR3 is TGTGCCAGCAGGTACCCACTAACGAACACCGGGGAGCTGTTTTTT.

The chain recombines TRBV4-2 with TRBJ2-6; no definite D call. The CDR3 contains 13 residues. Trimming shortened V by 3 bases and J by 3 bases, and 3 bases separated the two germline ends. Germline CDR1 reads LGHNA; CDR2 reads YNFKEQ. CDR3 bases: TGTGCCAGCAGCCAGGATGGGGCCAACGTCCTGACTTTC. The encoded protein is CASSQDGANVLTF.

CDR3 loop: CAWTPGNEQFF. Written as DNA, the CDR3 is TGTGCCTGGACCCCAGGGAATGAGCAGTTCTTC. The chain combines TRBV30 with TRBJ2-1, with a tentative D call TRBD1 (5 bases). The CDR3 extends over 11 amino acids. Germline values: CDR1 GTSNPN, CDR2 SVGIG (reference sequence). The V end lost 4 bases, the J end lost 7 bases, and 8 bases lay between the germline ends.

The J gene is TRBJ1-5, the V gene TRBV28; D is perhaps TRBD1 (6 bases). Trimming left V 5 bases short and J 6 bases short, with 17 bases between. The CDR3 runs 15 residues. The germline V gene has CDR1 MDHEN and CDR2 SYDVKM. The CDR3 region is CASSPRWQQGQPQHF. In nucleotides, the CDR3 is TGTGCCAGCAGTCCCCGATGGCAACAGGGTCAGCCCCAGCATTTT.

The gene calls are TRBV28 and TRBJ1-1, with D hard to call. The CDR3 is 14 amino acids. Germline V gives CDR1 MDHEN, CDR2 SYDVKM. V was trimmed by 2 bases and J by 5 bases, leaving 12 bases between them. This chain's CDR3 is CASSLRSSATEAFF. CDR3 DNA: TGTGCCAGCAGTTTAAGGAGTAGTGCTACTGAAGCTTTCTTT.

A remark on this clone: At one boundary the junction diverges from the germline segment, which might be a read error. The rearrangement joins TRBV10-3 to TRBJ1-2; 7 bases are shared with TRBD1. Germline CDR1 ENHRY, CDR2 SYGVKD. This CDR3 region has 14 residues. For the CDR3, the DNA is TGTGCCAGCAGTTACTTGGGACAGTCTCCTGGCTACACCTTC. This codes for CASSYLGQSPGYTF.

J is TRBJ2-7 and V is TRBV30; the D gene is possibly TRBD1 (6 bases). The CDR3 runs to 14 residues. Germline lookup yields CDR1 GTSNPN and CDR2 SVGIG (reference sequence). Trimming removed 1 base from V and 2 bases from J, with 12 bases in between. The CDR3 here is CAWSAGDETYEQYF. The CDR3 region has the DNA TGTGCCTGGAGTGCAGGGGACGAAACCTACGAGCAGTACTTC. The full variable domain, in which reference TRBV30 and TRBJ2-7 provide the parts outside the CDR3, is SQTIHQWPATLVQPVGSPLSLECTVEGTSNPNLYWYRQAAGRGLQLLFYSVGIGQISSEVPQNLSASRPQDRQFILSSKKLLLSDSGFYLCAWSAGDETYEQYFGPGTRLTVT.

This chain connects TRBV27 to TRBJ2-3; D is possibly TRBD1 or TRBD2 (5 bases each). Looked up from germline, CDR1 is MNHEY and CDR2 is SMNVEV (reference sequence). V lost 0 bases and J 4 bases, leaving 14 bases between the germline ends. The length of the CDR3 is 16 residues. DNA for the CDR3: TGTGCCAGCAGTTTATCGGCGGGTGGGGCCGCAGATACGCAGTATTTT. It specifies CASSLSAGGAADTQYF.

V usage is TRBV2 and J usage is TRBJ2-2; 12 bases fit TRBD2. V shed 3 bases and J 6 bases; nucleotides not matched to a gene: 2. The CDR3 runs 15 residues. CDR1 and CDR2 from the germline V gene are SNHLY and FYNNEI. Written as DNA, the CDR3 is TGTGCCAGCAGTGACGCTAGCGGGGGGGCCGGGGAGCTGTTTTTT. This codes for CASSDASGGAGELFF.

The V call is TRBV5-4, the J call TRBJ1-2; no definite D call. Trimming pared 4 bases from V and 3 bases from J, leaving 10 bases between. The CDR3 covers 13 residues. The V gene's germline CDR1 is SGHNT and CDR2 YYREEE (reference sequence). The chain's CDR3 is CASSAKEDYGYTF. In DNA, the CDR3 is TGTGCCAGCAGCGCTAAGGAAGACTATGGCTACACCTTC.

The chain combines TRBV4-3 with TRBJ2-1, with D perhaps TRBD2 (5 bases). From germline, CDR1 is LGHNA and CDR2 YSLEER. CDR3 length equals 16 residues. V lost 0 bases and J 3 bases, leaving 12 bases between the germline ends. CDR3 DNA sequence: TGCGCCAGCAGCCAAGACTCGATTGAGGGCTACAATGAGCAGTTCTTC. Its protein is CASSQDSIEGYNEQFF.

V is TRBV6-5 and J is TRBJ2-7; no firm D call. The CDR3 spans 13 residues. The V end lost 5 bases, the J end lost 7 bases, and 15 bases lay between the germline ends. From germline, CDR1 is MNHEY and CDR2 SVGAGI. Here the CDR3 reads CASSMTLESEQYF. CDR3 DNA sequence: TGTGCCAGCAGTATGACCCTAGAAAGTGAGCAGTACTTC.

The V and J genes are TRBV7-2 and TRBJ1-1; TRBD1 might be the D (5 bases). Looked up from germline, CDR1 is SGHTA and CDR2 is FQGNSA. The V gene lost 5 bases and the J gene lost 3 bases, with 22 bases spanning the gap. The CDR3 is 17 amino acids. The CDR3 nucleotides are TGTGCCAGCAGCATGCTTCGGGACCAAAGTTATCACACTGAAGCTTTCTTT. It codes for CASSMLRDQSYHTEAFF.

The rearrangement joins TRBV29-1 to TRBJ2-7, with D perhaps matching TRBD2 (7 bases). This CDR3 contains 14 residues. CDR1 and CDR2 (germline): SQVTM, ANQGSEA. Trimming left V 0 bases short and J 2 bases short, with 11 bases between. The CDR3 region is CSVEDGGPTYEQYF. CDR3 coding DNA: TGCAGCGTTGAAGACGGGGGGCCAACCTACGAGCAGTACTTC.

The chain carries TRBV7-9 and TRBJ1-4; D not resolved. The CDR3 runs to 18 residues. V lost 3 bases and J lost 8, with 25 bases in between. The germline CDR1 and CDR2 sequences are SEHNR and FQNEAQ (reference sequence). The CDR3 DNA is TGTGCCAGCAGCTTCAGCTCGTTAGATTGGAGATCCGGGGAAAAACTGTTTTTT. The encoded protein is CASSFSSLDWRSGEKLFF.

This CDR3 reads CASSFQGPTYEQYF. The CDR3 DNA is TGTGCCAGCAGCTTCCAGGGACCAACCTACGAGCAGTACTTC. The chain is built from TRBV7-2 and TRBJ2-7; the D call may be TRBD1 or TRBD2 (5 bases each). Germline V CDR1 and CDR2: SGHTA, FQGNSA. V shed 3 bases and J shed 2 bases, with 11 bases lying between them. CDR3 size: 14 residues.

Only a few counts were recorded for this clone. V is TRBV6-5 and J is TRBJ1-2, with D possibly being TRBD1 (5 bases). Germline V gene data show CDR1 as MNHEY and CDR2 as SVGAGI. V lost 9 bases to trimming and J lost 1 base, with 15 bases between them. The CDR3 runs 14 residues. The CDR3 is CARLRQPNNYGYTF. CDR3 sequence (DNA): TGTGCCAGGCTGCGACAGCCGAATAACTATGGCTACACCTTC.

This clone has a single count. The genes are TRBV7-9 and TRBJ2-7; TRBD1 or TRBD2 may be the D gene (5 bases each). The V end was cut by 3 bases, the J end by 0 bases, with 12 bases between. Germline CDR1 is SEHNR and CDR2 is FQNEAQ (reference sequence). CDR3 size: 15 residues. DNA of the CDR3: TGTGCCAGCAGCTTCGGGACGGCGAGCTCCTACGAGCAGTACTTC. This gives the protein CASSFGTASSYEQYF. Together with reference TRBV7-9 and TRBJ2-7, the CDR3 gives the full variable domain: DTGVSQNPRHKITKRGQNVTFRCDPISEHNRLYWYRQTLGQGPEFLTYFQNEAQLEKSRLLSDRFSAERPKGSFSTLEIQRTEQGDSAMYLCASSFGTASSYEQYFGPGTRLTVT.